This T cell receptor beta chain was retrieved from a study of identifying expanded T cells in peripheral blood. Study conclusions and caveats: Two-week clone count variance significantly increased as total template count grew.

Only in-frame clones appear in the TCRdb table, and some are missing; sequencing was by immunoSEQ multiplex PCR. The sample has about 78,000 clones; approximately 84% are singletons. The CDR3 extends over 13 amino acids. V lost 7 bases and J 4 bases, leaving 13 bases between the germline ends. Per germline, CDR1 SNHLY and CDR2 FYNNEI. Regarding this clone: Its target is unknown.

This receptor was taken from a person between 18 and 69 years old in good health. What was sequenced was blood. The chain is built from TRBV2 and TRBJ1-2, with D unresolved. CDR3 sequence: CASNHLPGYGYTF. CDR3 coding DNA: TGTGCCAGCAACCACTTGCCGGGCTATGGCTACACCTTC.